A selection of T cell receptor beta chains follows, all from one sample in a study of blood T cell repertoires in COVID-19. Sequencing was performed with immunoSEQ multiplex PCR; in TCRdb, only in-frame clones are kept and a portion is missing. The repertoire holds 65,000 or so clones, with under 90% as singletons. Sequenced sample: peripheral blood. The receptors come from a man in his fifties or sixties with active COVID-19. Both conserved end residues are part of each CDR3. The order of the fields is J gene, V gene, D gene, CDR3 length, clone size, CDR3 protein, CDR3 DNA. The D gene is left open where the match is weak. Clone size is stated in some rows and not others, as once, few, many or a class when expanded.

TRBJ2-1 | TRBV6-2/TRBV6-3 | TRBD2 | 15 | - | CASRYGLAGLYEQFF | TGTGCCAGCAGATACGGACTAGCGGGATTGTATGAGCAGTTCTTC
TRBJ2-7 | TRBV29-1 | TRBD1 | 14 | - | CSVEDPGQGYEQYF | TGCAGCGTTGAAGATCCGGGACAGGGGTACGAGCAGTACTTC
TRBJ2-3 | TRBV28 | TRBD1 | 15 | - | CASSAGTGRTDTQYF | TGTGCCAGCAGCGCCGGGACAGGGAGAACAGATACGCAGTATTTT
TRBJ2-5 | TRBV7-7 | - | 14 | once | CASSSSGERETQYF | TGTGCTAGCAGCTCCTCGGGGGAGCGGGAGACCCAGTACTTC
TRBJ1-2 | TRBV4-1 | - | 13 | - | CASSQATDIGYTF | TGCGCCAGCAGCCAAGCCACGGACATCGGATACACCTTC
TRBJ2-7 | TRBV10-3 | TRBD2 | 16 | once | CAISESFAAGDDEQYF | TGTGCCATCAGTGAGTCATTTGCGGCGGGAGATGATGAGCAGTACTTC
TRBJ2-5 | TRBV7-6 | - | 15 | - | CASSLGLAGLETQYF | TGTGCCAGCAGCTTAGGTCTTGCGGGCTTGGAGACCCAGTACTTC
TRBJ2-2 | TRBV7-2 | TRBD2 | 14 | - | CASSLDGEGGELFF | TGTGCCAGCAGCTTAGACGGGGAGGGCGGGGAGCTGTTTTTT
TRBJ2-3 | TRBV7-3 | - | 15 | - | CASRSGTTPTDTQYF | TGTGCCAGCAGGAGCGGGACAACCCCGACAGATACGCAGTATTTT
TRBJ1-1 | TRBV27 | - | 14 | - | CASSFQGGTTEAFF | TGTGCCAGCAGTTTTCAGGGAGGCACCACTGAAGCTTTCTTT
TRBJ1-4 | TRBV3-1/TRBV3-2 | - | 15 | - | CASSQGRSPNEKLFF | TGTGCCAGCAGCCAGGGCAGGTCGCCTAATGAAAAACTGTTTTTT
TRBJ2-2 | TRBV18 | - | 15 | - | CASSLDRSNTGELFF | TGTGCCAGCTCACTCGACAGATCGAACACCGGGGAGCTGTTTTTT
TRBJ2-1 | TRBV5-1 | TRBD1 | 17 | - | CASSSVPDRGHYNEQFF | TGCGCCAGCAGCTCGGTACCGGACAGGGGGCACTACAATGAGCAGTTCTTC
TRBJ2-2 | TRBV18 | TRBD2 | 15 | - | CASSPGLASTGELFF | TGTGCCAGCTCACCAGGACTAGCGAGCACCGGGGAGCTGTTTTTT
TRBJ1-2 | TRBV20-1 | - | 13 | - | CSASSVEASGYTF | TGCAGTGCTAGTTCCGTTGAAGCTTCTGGCTACACCTTC
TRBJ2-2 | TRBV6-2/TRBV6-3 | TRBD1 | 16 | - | CASSLLHGTDTGELFF | TGTGCCAGCAGCCTCTTACACGGGACAGACACCGGGGAGCTGTTTTTT
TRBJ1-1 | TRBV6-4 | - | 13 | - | CASSEGASTEAFF | TGTGCCAGCAGTGAAGGGGCCAGCACTGAAGCTTTCTTT
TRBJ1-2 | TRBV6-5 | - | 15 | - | CASSYSASALYGYTF | TGTGCCAGCAGTTACTCGGCATCCGCATTATATGGCTACACCTTC
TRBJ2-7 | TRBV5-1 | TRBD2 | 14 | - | CASSGAGTTYEQYF | TGCGCCAGCAGCGGTGCAGGGACTACCTACGAGCAGTACTTC
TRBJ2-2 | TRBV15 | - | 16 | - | CATSREPGQNTGELFF | TGTGCCACCAGCAGAGAGCCGGGACAAAACACCGGGGAGCTGTTTTTT
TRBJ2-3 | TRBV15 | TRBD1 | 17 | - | CATSRTTGTGVDDTQYF | TGTGCCACCAGCAGAACCACCGGGACAGGGGTAGACGATACGCAGTATTTT
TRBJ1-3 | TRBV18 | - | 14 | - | CASSQTGTGNTIYF | TGTGCCAGCTCACAAACAGGAACGGGAAACACCATATATTTT
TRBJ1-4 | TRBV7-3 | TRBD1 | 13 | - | CASSSTGGEKLFF | TGTGCCAGCAGCTCCACAGGGGGGGAAAAACTGTTTTTT
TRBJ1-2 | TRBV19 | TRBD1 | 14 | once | CASSMGQGIGGYTF | TGTGCCAGTAGTATGGGACAGGGAATAGGTGGCTACACCTTC
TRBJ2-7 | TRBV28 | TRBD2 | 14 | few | CASTAGDSTYEQYF | TGTGCCAGCACAGCGGGGGACTCCACCTACGAGCAGTACTTC
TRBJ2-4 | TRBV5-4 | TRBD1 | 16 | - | CASSLGQEIAKNIQYF | TGTGCCAGCAGCCTTGGACAGGAGATAGCCAAAAACATTCAGTACTTC
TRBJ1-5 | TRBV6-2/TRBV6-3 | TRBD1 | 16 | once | CASSSHSGQGHQPQHF | TGTGCCAGCAGTTCCCATTCTGGACAGGGCCATCAGCCCCAGCATTTT
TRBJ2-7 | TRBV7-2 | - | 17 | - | CASSLGLGGGFLYEQYF | TGTGCCAGCAGCTTAGGGTTGGGCGGGGGCTTCCTCTACGAGCAGTACTTC
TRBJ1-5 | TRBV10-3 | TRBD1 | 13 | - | CAIADRENQPQHF | TGTGCCATCGCCGACAGGGAGAATCAGCCCCAGCATTTT
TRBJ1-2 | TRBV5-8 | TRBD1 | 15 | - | CASRSRDSLNYGYTF | TGTGCCAGCAGGTCCCGGGACAGCCTTAACTATGGCTACACCTTC
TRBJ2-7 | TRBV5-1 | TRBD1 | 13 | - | CASSLGTGYEQYF | TGCGCCAGCAGCTTGGGGACAGGGTATGAGCAGTACTTC
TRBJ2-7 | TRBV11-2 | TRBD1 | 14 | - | CASSTQGSGYEQYF | TGTGCCAGCAGCACACAGGGGTCGGGCTACGAGCAGTACTTC
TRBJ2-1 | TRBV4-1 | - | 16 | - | CASSLLVAVQYNEQFF | TGCGCCAGCAGCCTCCTAGTAGCGGTACAGTACAATGAGCAGTTCTTC
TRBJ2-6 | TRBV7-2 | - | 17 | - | CASSLVARASGANVLTF | TGTGCCAGCAGCTTAGTGGCCAGGGCCTCTGGGGCCAACGTCCTGACTTTC
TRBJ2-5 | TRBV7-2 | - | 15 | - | CASSSTNNRGETQYF | TGTGCCAGCAGCTCCACCAACAATAGGGGGGAGACCCAGTACTTC
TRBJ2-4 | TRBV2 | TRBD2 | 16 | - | CASQRDLAGGMDIQYF | TGTGCCAGCCAGCGGGATTTAGCGGGGGGAATGGACATTCAGTACTTC
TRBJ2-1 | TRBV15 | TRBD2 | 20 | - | CATSRVGAGLAGLSYNEQFF | TGTGCCACCAGCAGAGTAGGGGCCGGGCTAGCGGGCCTCTCCTACAATGAGCAGTTCTTC
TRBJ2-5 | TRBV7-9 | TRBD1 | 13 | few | CASSGQGAETQYF | TGTGCCAGCAGCGGACAGGGGGCGGAGACCCAGTACTTC
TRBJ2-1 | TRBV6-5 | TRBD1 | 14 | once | CASRRPGQVSEQFF | TGTGCCAGCAGACGCCCGGGACAGGTTTCTGAGCAGTTCTTC
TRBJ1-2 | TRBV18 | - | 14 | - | CASSPPGRGYGYTF | TGTGCCAGCTCACCACCGGGCAGGGGCTATGGCTACACCTTC
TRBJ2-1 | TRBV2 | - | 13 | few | CASRINRDDEQFF | TGTGCCAGCAGAATAAACAGGGACGATGAGCAGTTCTTC
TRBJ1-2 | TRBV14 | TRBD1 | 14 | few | CASTPGTGGYGYTF | TGTGCCAGCACCCCGGGGACAGGGGGCTATGGCTACACCTTC
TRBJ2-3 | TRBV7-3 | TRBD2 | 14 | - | CASSITSGVYTQYF | TGTGCCAGCAGCATTACTAGCGGGGTATATACGCAGTATTTT
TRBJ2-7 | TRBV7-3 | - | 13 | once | CASSPSSSYEQYF | TGTGCCAGCAGCCCCTCGAGCTCCTACGAGCAGTACTTC
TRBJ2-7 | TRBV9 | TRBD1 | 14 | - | CASSPGTGGNEQYF | TGTGCCAGCAGTCCCGGGACAGGGGGCAACGAGCAGTACTTC